This T cell receptor beta chain stems from a study of T cells expressing NK-cell markers. Reanalyzing the 5' RACE reads, TCRdb keeps one entry per CDR3 protein, without DNA. Its table records some 440,000 distinct CDR3 sequences. This CDR3 has 14 residues. Germline V gene lookup returns CDR1 SEHNR and CDR2 FQNEAQ (reference sequence). The receptor comes from a woman in her forties or fifties in good health. The specimen was blood T cells: a sorted CD56 or NKG2C T cell subset, CD4+ or CD8+ T cells, or bulk PBMC T cells (not recorded which). The chain recombines TRBV7-9 with TRBJ2-1; the D gene TCRdb calls, TRBD1, cannot be checked with no DNA. The CDR3 sequence is CASSPWTGPNEQFF.